These 8 T cell receptor beta chains came from one sample sequenced in a study of shared clonotypes between healthy human individuals. The repertoire was sequenced with immunoSEQ multiplex PCR; TCRdb's copy has only in-frame clones and lacks some. The sample records roughly 2.5 million clones, over 85% being singletons. What was sequenced was naive CD4+ T cells sorted from blood. Subset indicated: CD45RA+ positively selected. These receptors were collected from a man younger than 35 in good health.

Only a few counts were recorded for this clone. V and J are TRBV7-8 and TRBJ1-5; D is ambiguous. Trimming took off 5 bases at V and 0 bases at J, with 5 bases between the two ends. This CDR3 contains 13 residues. Per the germline V gene, CDR1 is SGHVS and CDR2 is FQNEAQ. CDR3 nucleotides: TGTGCCAGCAGCCCTCGTAGCAATCAGCCCCAGCATTTT. Protein: CASSPRSNQPQHF. Based on the CDR3 plus reference TRBV7-8 and TRBJ1-5, the full variable domain is GAGVSQSPRYKVAKRGQDVALRCDPISGHVSLFWYQQALGQGPEFLTYFQNEAQLDKSGLPSDRFFAERPEGSVSTLKIQRTQQEDSAVYLCASSPRSNQPQHFGDGTRLSIL.

This rearrangement joins TRBV10-2 to TRBJ1-1; possibly TRBD1 for D (5 bases). V dropped 6 bases and J dropped 4 bases, with 15 bases sitting between them. The CDR3 loop spans 14 amino acids. The germline CDR1 and CDR2 sequences are WSHSY and SAAADI. The CDR3 protein is CASSPQGGSTEAFF. For the CDR3, the DNA is TGCGCCAGCAGCCCGCAGGGTGGGAGCACTGAAGCTTTCTTT.

DNA of the CDR3: TGTGCCTGGAGTGTACAACAGGGGGCGACGGGGGAGCTGTTTTTT. Encoded protein: CAWSVQQGATGELFF. This sequence joins TRBV30 and TRBJ2-2; the match to TRBD1 covers 9 bases. The CDR3 is made up of 15 amino acids. V lost 0 bases, J lost 8 bases, and 7 bases stayed unmatched. Germline CDR1 is GTSNPN and CDR2 is SVGIG (reference sequence).

This clone was seen once. The rearrangement uses TRBV7-8 and TRBJ2-7, with D uncertain. The CDR3 extends over 11 amino acids. V was shortened by 5 bases and J by 2 bases, with 4 bases between the two germline ends. CDR1 SGHVS and CDR2 FQNEAQ come from the germline V gene. CDR3 DNA: TGTGCCAGCAGCGTCGCCTACGAGCAGTACTTC. Protein product: CASSVAYEQYF. Full variable domain (rest looked up from reference TRBV7-8 and TRBJ2-7): GAGVSQSPRYKVAKRGQDVALRCDPISGHVSLFWYQQALGQGPEFLTYFQNEAQLDKSGLPSDRFFAERPEGSVSTLKIQRTQQEDSAVYLCASSVAYEQYFGPGTRLTVT.

Written as DNA, the CDR3 is TGTGCTAGTGCCTCAGCCGGGACAGGGATTCAGCCCCAGCATTTT. This gives the protein CASASAGTGIQPQHF. This chain connects TRBV12-5 to TRBJ1-5, with 9 bases identical to TRBD1. This CDR3 region has 15 residues. V lost 7 bases to trimming and J lost 6 bases; unmatched junction nucleotides: 10. Germline assignment: CDR1 LGHNT and CDR2 FRNRAP.

The V gene is TRBV6-5, the J gene TRBJ2-2; 7 nucleotides align to TRBD2. With 2 bases clipped from V and 2 bases from J, the junction kept 2 bases outside the gene matches. Germline CDR1 reads MNHEY; CDR2 reads SVGAGI. The CDR3 consists of 15 residues. Here the CDR3 reads CASSYGGSNTGELFF. In DNA form, the CDR3 reads TGTGCCAGCAGTTACGGCGGGAGCAACACCGGGGAGCTGTTTTTT.

This chain uses TRBV5-1 with TRBJ2-5, with TRBD2 matching over 13 bases. V gave up 2 bases and J gave up 4 bases; unmatched junction bases: 8. CDR1 is SGHRS, CDR2 YFSETQ, per germline. This CDR3 contains 17 residues. The chain's CDR3 is CASSLRLAGGRRETQYF. The CDR3 region has the DNA TGCGCCAGCAGCTTAAGACTAGCGGGAGGTAGGCGAGAGACCCAGTACTTC. Drawing the rest from reference TRBV5-1 and TRBJ2-5, the complete variable domain is KAGVTQTPRYLIKTRGQQVTLSCSPISGHRSVSWYQQTPGQGLQFLFEYFSETQRNKGNFPGRFSGRQFSNSRSEMNVSTLELGDSALYLCASSLRLAGGRRETQYFGPGTRLLVL.

This clone was found once. The chain combines TRBV19 with TRBJ1-4; tentative D call: TRBD1 (5 bases). Looked up from germline, CDR1 is LNHDA and CDR2 is SQIVND (reference sequence). V was shortened by 5 bases and J by 2 bases, with 12 bases between the two germline ends. This CDR3 region has 15 residues. The CDR3 loop is CASSPQGSTNEKLFF. DNA for the CDR3: TGTGCCAGTAGTCCCCAGGGTAGTACTAATGAAAAACTGTTTTTT. The whole variable domain, filled in from reference TRBV19 and TRBJ1-4, reads DGGITQSPKYLFRKEGQNVTLSCEQNLNHDAMYWYRQDPGQGLRLIYYSQIVNDFQKGDIAEGYSVSREKKESFPLTVTSAQKNPTAFYLCASSPQGSTNEKLFFGSGTQLSVL.